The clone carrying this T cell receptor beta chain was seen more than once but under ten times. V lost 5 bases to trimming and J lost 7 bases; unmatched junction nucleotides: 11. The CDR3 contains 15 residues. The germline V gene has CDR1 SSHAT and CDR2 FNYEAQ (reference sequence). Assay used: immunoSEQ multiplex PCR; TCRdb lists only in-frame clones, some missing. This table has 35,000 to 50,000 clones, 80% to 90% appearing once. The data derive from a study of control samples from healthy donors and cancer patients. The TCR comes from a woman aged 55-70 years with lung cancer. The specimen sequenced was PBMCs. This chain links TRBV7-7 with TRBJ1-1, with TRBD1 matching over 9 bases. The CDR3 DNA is TGTGCCAGCAGCCCATTGACAGGGGGAGGTGTTGAAGCTTTCTTT. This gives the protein CASSPLTGGGVEAFF.